The present T cell receptor (beta chain) was sequenced within a study of cytomegalovirus exposure and HLA in healthy donors. Whole-study context: A prior analysis found fewer than 120 million unique TCR beta sequences from some 190 million T cells.

Notes on this clone: Its antigen is still unknown.

Trimming removed 4 bases at V and 12 bases at J, with 16 bases between. Germline V gene data show CDR1 as SGHTA and CDR2 as FQGNSA. The CDR3 has 13 residues. The PCR was carried out with 60 Vbeta primers and 13 Jbeta primers. In the authors' workflow: Later, roughly 86 million unique TCR beta chains were counted in an analysis, and roughly 11 million of them were shared. The table came from immunoSEQ multiplex PCR; TCRdb's copy has only in-frame clones and leaves some out. V, J and clone size are those of that table, while D and trimming were read from the DNA. The sample gives roughly 100,000 clones, roughly three quarters of which show up once; 8.5% to 10% is in the top ten. General observations from the study: It was 150 to 200 TCR beta chains that were listed as cytomegalovirus-associated.

The source is a male donor in good health and CMV-seropositive. The chain combines TRBV7-2 with TRBJ2-4; no reliable D call. Sequenced input: PBMCs. CDR3 DNA: TGTGCCAGCAGCTCCCCCCCCACACGGAGTCAGTACTTC. It translates to CASSSPPTRSQYF.